Listed below are T cell receptor beta chains from one sample, sequenced in a study of tumor-infiltrating lymphocytes in primary liver carcinoma. TCRdb recomputed calls from the multiplex PCR reads with MiXCR, one row per CDR3 protein. This sample carries tens of thousands of distinct CDR3 sequences, roughly two thirds of them seen once, and the ten largest clones take about 40%. The sequencing sample was made of liver tumor tissue from sampling region 4. All receptors derive from a man aged 35 to 55 with primary liver carcinoma and hepatitis B virus infection. CDR3s leave out the opening cysteine and the closing phenylalanine or tryptophan.

TRBV6-6	TRBJ1-6	ASTEGTALPLH
TRBV4-1	TRBJ2-1	VSSPLGGNNNEQF
TRBV29-1	TRBJ2-7	SVTPGGGSYEQY
TRBV29-1	TRBJ2-2	SAEEGGFIGELF
TRBV7-9	TRBJ2-5	ASSLLRTAQDTQY
TRBV28	TRBJ2-7	ASSEIRLRSYEQY
TRBV6-1	TRBJ2-3	VNSGGRQPTDTQY
TRBV6-5	TRBJ2-3	ASSEARTGLVDTQY
TRBV11-2	TRBJ2-7	ASNLESGISGEQY
TRBV29-1	TRBJ2-3	SDLSGRGTDMQY
TRBV6-6	TRBJ2-3	ASRYNGNTDTQY
TRBV7-9	TRBJ2-2	ASSLPQGTGPNTGELF
TRBV28	TRBJ1-6	ASSLGGINSPLH
TRBV11-1	TRBJ1-1	ASSPHVNTEAF
TRBV13	TRBJ2-7	ASSLGQYNYEQY
TRBV6-5	TRBJ1-2	ASGGAGGFYDYT
TRBV12-3/TRBV12-4	TRBJ2-4	ASSLWSGADIAKNILY
TRBV12-3/TRBV12-4	TRBJ1-5	ANSSGMGQPQH
TRBV4-1	TRBJ1-6	ASSYHLQGVGSPLH
TRBV10-3	TRBJ2-7	AISELPGQGGYDQY
TRBV6-5	TRBJ1-2	ASSSQGGPNYGYT
TRBV11-2	TRBJ1-2	AGSIGGTTLGGYT